This T cell receptor beta chain was recovered during a study of cytomegalovirus exposure and HLA in healthy donors. With respect to this clone: The antigen is not known.

Study-level points and caveats: In vitro, three CMV-associated chains proved specific for CMV antigens.

CDR1 is MDHEN and CDR2 is SYDVKM in the germline V gene. V shed 2 bases and J 2 bases; nucleotides not matched to a gene: 3. This CDR3 is built from 15 residues. The protocol was immunoSEQ multiplex PCR, while the TCRdb copy is restricted to in-frame clones and leaves out a portion. Of tens of thousands of clones listed, around 94% were seen once; the top ten hold roughly 1.1%. The receptor was isolated from a man younger than 30 in good health and CMV-seronegative. The sequenced sample was PBMCs. The rearrangement joins TRBV28 to TRBJ2-5, with 9 bases aligning to TRBD1. The CDR3 DNA is TGTGCCAGCAGTTTAGGACAGGGGCGACAAGAGACCCAGTACTTC. Its translation: CASSLGQGRQETQYF.